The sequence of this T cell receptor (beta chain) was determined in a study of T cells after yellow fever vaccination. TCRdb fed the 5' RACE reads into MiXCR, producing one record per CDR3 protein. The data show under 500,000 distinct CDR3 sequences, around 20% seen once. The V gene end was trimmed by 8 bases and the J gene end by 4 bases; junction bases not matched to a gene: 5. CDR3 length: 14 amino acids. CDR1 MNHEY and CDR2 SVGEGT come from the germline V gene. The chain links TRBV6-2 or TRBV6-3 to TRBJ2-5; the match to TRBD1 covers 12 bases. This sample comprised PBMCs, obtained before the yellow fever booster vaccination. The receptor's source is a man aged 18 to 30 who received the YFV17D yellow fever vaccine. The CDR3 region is CASLRDRGLETQYF. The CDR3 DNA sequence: TGTGCCAGCCTCCGGGACAGGGGGCTAGAGACCCAGTACTTC.